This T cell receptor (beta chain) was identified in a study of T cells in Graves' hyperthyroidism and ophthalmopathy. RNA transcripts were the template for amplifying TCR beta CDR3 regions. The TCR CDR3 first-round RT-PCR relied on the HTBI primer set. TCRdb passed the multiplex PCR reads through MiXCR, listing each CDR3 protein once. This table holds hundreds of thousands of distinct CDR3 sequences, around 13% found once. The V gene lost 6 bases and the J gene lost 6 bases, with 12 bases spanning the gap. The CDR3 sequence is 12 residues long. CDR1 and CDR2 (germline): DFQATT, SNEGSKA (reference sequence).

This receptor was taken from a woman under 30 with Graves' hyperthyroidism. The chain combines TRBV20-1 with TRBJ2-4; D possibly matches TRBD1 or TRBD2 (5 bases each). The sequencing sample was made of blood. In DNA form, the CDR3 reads TGCAGTGCGAGTTCCGGGACAAACATTCAGTACTTC. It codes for CSASSGTNIQYF.